Listed below are T cell receptor beta chains from one sample, sequenced in a study of blood T cell repertoires in COVID-19. The table came from immunoSEQ multiplex PCR; TCRdb's copy has only in-frame clones and leaves some out. The table lists about 90,000 clones, more than 70% of them singletons. Sequenced input: peripheral blood. The receptors come from a man between 60 and 75 years old with acute or convalescent COVID-19. Each CDR3 is given with its conserved first and last residue. A D gene is named only where the DNA matches it firmly. The size field is filled for only some rows; it gives once, few, many or a size class.

size: NA
V: TRBV11-1
D: NA
J: TRBJ1-1
DNA: TGTGCCAGCAGCTTATCCCGGGGAGGCACTGAAGCTTTCTTT
CDR3: CASSLSRGGTEAFF

size: NA
V: TRBV11-1
D: NA
J: TRBJ1-3
DNA: TGTGCCAGCAGTCGACAGAGACCTGGAAACACCATATATTTT
CDR3: CASSRQRPGNTIYF

size: NA
V: TRBV24-1
D: NA
J: TRBJ2-3
DNA: TGTGCCACCAGTGGGTCCGCACAGGGTACGCAGTATTTT
CDR3: CATSGSAQGTQYF

size: NA
V: TRBV5-4
D: NA
J: TRBJ2-7
DNA: TGTGCCAGCAGCTTGCGCGGGTCGCCGGCATACGAGCAGTACTTC
CDR3: CASSLRGSPAYEQYF

size: few
V: TRBV5-1
D: TRBD2
J: TRBJ2-2
DNA: TGCGCCAGCAGCTTCTCTAGCGGGAGGGGATCGAACACCGGGGAGCTGTTTTTT
CDR3: CASSFSSGRGSNTGELFF

size: NA
V: TRBV5-1
D: TRBD2
J: TRBJ2-3
DNA: TGCGCCAGCAGCTTGGAGGTAGCGGGGGCCGTAGATACGCAGTATTTT
CDR3: CASSLEVAGAVDTQYF

size: NA
V: TRBV19
D: TRBD1
J: TRBJ1-4
DNA: TGTGCCAGTAGTCGACAGGGTAATGAAAAACTGTTTTTT
CDR3: CASSRQGNEKLFF

size: NA
V: TRBV7-3
D: TRBD2
J: TRBJ2-2
DNA: TGTGCCAGCAGCCCTCCTAGCGGGAGGGCCTCCGGGGAGCTGTTTTTT
CDR3: CASSPPSGRASGELFF

size: NA
V: TRBV30
D: TRBD1
J: TRBJ1-3
DNA: TGTGCCTGGAGAGTTACCGGGACAGCTGGAAACACCATATATTTT
CDR3: CAWRVTGTAGNTIYF

size: NA
V: TRBV5-1
D: TRBD1
J: TRBJ2-7
DNA: TGCGCCAGCAGCGAGGGGACAGGGAGTACCTACGAGCAGTACTTC
CDR3: CASSEGTGSTYEQYF

size: NA
V: TRBV11-1
D: TRBD1
J: TRBJ2-3
DNA: TGTGCCAGCAGCTTAGCGGACAGGGGGTCAGATACGCAGTATTTT
CDR3: CASSLADRGSDTQYF

size: NA
V: TRBV6-2/TRBV6-3
D: NA
J: TRBJ2-7
DNA: TGTGCCAGCAGTTACTTTCAGACCAGGGATTCCGAGCAGTACTTC
CDR3: CASSYFQTRDSEQYF

size: NA
V: TRBV10-3
D: NA
J: TRBJ1-1
DNA: TGTGCCGCCGAGACAGGAGAGAACACTGAAGCTTTCTTT
CDR3: CAAETGENTEAFF

size: NA
V: TRBV12-3/TRBV12-4
D: NA
J: TRBJ2-7
DNA: TGTGCCAGCAGTTCACAGGGCTACGAGCAGTACTTC
CDR3: CASSSQGYEQYF

size: once
V: TRBV30
D: TRBD1
J: TRBJ2-5
DNA: TGTGCCTGGAGTGTACTCGGACAGGGCTATTTCCAAGAGACCCAGTACTTC
CDR3: CAWSVLGQGYFQETQYF

size: NA
V: TRBV9
D: NA
J: TRBJ2-7
DNA: TGTGCCAGCAGCGTATCTGACAGCGACAGCTCCTACGAGCAGTACTTC
CDR3: CASSVSDSDSSYEQYF

size: NA
V: TRBV12-5
D: TRBD2
J: TRBJ2-5
DNA: TGTGCTAGTGGTCTCCCCCGTAGCGGGAGGAAAGAGACCCAGTACTTC
CDR3: CASGLPRSGRKETQYF

size: NA
V: TRBV3-1/TRBV3-2
D: TRBD1
J: TRBJ1-2
DNA: TGTGCCAGCAGCCAGAGGGGGCGGGGTTCGGGCTACACCTTC
CDR3: CASSQRGRGSGYTF

size: NA
V: TRBV5-1
D: NA
J: TRBJ2-5
DNA: TGCGCCAGCAGCTGGGCCCAGGGACAAGAGACCCAGTACTTC
CDR3: CASSWAQGQETQYF

size: NA
V: TRBV4-1
D: NA
J: TRBJ2-5
DNA: TGCGCCAGCAGCCAAGATTTTTACAACCTTGGAGGGCGGGAGACCCAGTACTTC
CDR3: CASSQDFYNLGGRETQYF

size: NA
V: TRBV27
D: NA
J: TRBJ1-5
DNA: TGTGCCAGCAGTTTAGGTCTCTATAGCAATCAGCCCCAGCATTTT
CDR3: CASSLGLYSNQPQHF

size: NA
V: TRBV24-1
D: NA
J: TRBJ2-3
DNA: TGTGCCACCAGTGATCCCCCGGGACTTCCCACAGATACGCAGTATTTT
CDR3: CATSDPPGLPTDTQYF

size: once
V: TRBV7-8
D: NA
J: TRBJ1-6
DNA: TGTGCCAGCAGGCAGGGTAGTGGCTCCTATAATTCACCCCTCCACTTT
CDR3: CASRQGSGSYNSPLHF

size: NA
V: TRBV11-2
D: TRBD1
J: TRBJ1-1
DNA: TGTGCCAGCAGCGACAACAGGGGGCTTGTTTCTGAAGCTTTCTTT
CDR3: CASSDNRGLVSEAFF

size: few
V: TRBV29-1
D: NA
J: TRBJ1-2
DNA: TGCAGCGTTGGCACAGGGAACCCTAACTATGGCTACACCTTC
CDR3: CSVGTGNPNYGYTF

size: NA
V: TRBV30
D: TRBD2
J: TRBJ2-5
DNA: TGTGCCTGGAGTCGAGCGGGGAAGACCCAGTACTTC
CDR3: CAWSRAGKTQYF

size: once
V: TRBV6-5
D: NA
J: TRBJ1-3
DNA: TGTGCCAGCAGTTACTCGTCTCAGGGGATGGGAAACACCATATATTTT
CDR3: CASSYSSQGMGNTIYF

size: NA
V: TRBV13
D: NA
J: TRBJ2-3
DNA: TGTGCCAGCAGCTTAGTTCTAGTGACAGATACGCAGTATTTT
CDR3: CASSLVLVTDTQYF

size: NA
V: TRBV27
D: NA
J: TRBJ1-3
DNA: TGTGCCAGCAGGGGTACAGGATCTGGAAACACCATATATTTT
CDR3: CASRGTGSGNTIYF

size: NA
V: TRBV27
D: TRBD2
J: TRBJ2-3
DNA: TGTGCCAGCAGTTTGTTGATAGCGGGGCAAGGCACAGATACGCAGTATTTT
CDR3: CASSLLIAGQGTDTQYF

size: few
V: TRBV10-3
D: TRBD1
J: TRBJ2-3
DNA: TGTGCCATCAGTGAGTCCGGAGACAGGGGAGATACGCAGTATTTT
CDR3: CAISESGDRGDTQYF

size: NA
V: TRBV6-5
D: NA
J: TRBJ1-1
DNA: TGTGCCAGCATTCCGGGACACCCGTACACTGAAGCTTTCTTT
CDR3: CASIPGHPYTEAFF

size: NA
V: TRBV6-5
D: NA
J: TRBJ1-2
DNA: TGTGCCAGCAACCGGGCCCCGGGATATGGCTACACCTTC
CDR3: CASNRAPGYGYTF

size: NA
V: TRBV10-3
D: TRBD2
J: TRBJ2-3
DNA: TGTGCCATCAGTGATAGAGCGGGGGGGGCAGATACGCAGTATTTT
CDR3: CAISDRAGGADTQYF

size: NA
V: TRBV3-1/TRBV3-2
D: TRBD2
J: TRBJ2-1
DNA: TGTGCCAGCAGCCAAGAGATTATCGGGACTAGTGGTGATGAGCAGTTCTTC
CDR3: CASSQEIIGTSGDEQFF

size: NA
V: TRBV5-1
D: TRBD1
J: TRBJ2-2
DNA: TGCGCCAGCAGCCCGGAGGACAGGGGATACACCGGGGAGCTGTTTTTT
CDR3: CASSPEDRGYTGELFF

size: few
V: TRBV9
D: NA
J: TRBJ1-6
DNA: TGTGCCAGCAGCGTAGCGGGGTCCTATAATTCACCCCTCCACTTT
CDR3: CASSVAGSYNSPLHF

size: NA
V: TRBV30
D: TRBD1
J: TRBJ1-5
DNA: TGTGCCTGGAATCCGACAGGGATGGAGCAGCCCCAGCATTTT
CDR3: CAWNPTGMEQPQHF